The sequence of this TCR beta chain was determined in a study of cytomegalovirus exposure and HLA in healthy donors. Study details: Genotyping of more than 300 donors showed that over 65% belonged to the Caucasian-associated ancestry cluster. Broader study findings: Confirmation in vitro established that a few CMV-associated chains were specific for CMV antigens. Reportedly, cytomegalovirus status was diagnosed with high sensitivity and specificity.

13 Jbeta primers and 60 Vbeta primers were used for the PCR. Using immunoSEQ multiplex PCR, the repertoire was profiled, and TCRdb retains in-frame clones only, with some absent. The sample carries 150,000 or so clones, 80% recorded once. Only one count was recorded for this clone. Antigen unknown. Germline V gene sequence: CDR1 MNHNS, CDR2 SASEGT. Germline trimming cut 9 bases from V and 4 bases from J; bases unmatched to any gene: 10. This CDR3 is 15 amino acids long. Sequencing was performed on PBMCs. V and J are TRBV6-1 and TRBJ1-3, with 9 bases aligning to TRBD1. The clonotype was recovered from a woman aged 50 to 60 in good health and CMV-seropositive. The CDR3 loop reads CASSFYGTGGNTIYF. The DNA for the CDR3 is TGTGCCAGTAGTTTTTATGGGACAGGGGGAAACACCATATATTTT.